The 31 T cell receptor beta chains below come from one sample, sequenced in a study of blood T cells in healthy people across ages. A second PCR of 7 to 11 cycles used a sample-barcoded 5' primer and a J-beta primer mix. TCRdb recomputed calls from the 5' RACE reads with MiXCR, one row per CDR3 protein. The sample yields some 850,000 distinct CDR3 sequences, 20% to 30% seen once. These records were also assigned to another study, of T cells of mothers and their children.

Sequenced: blood. All receptors derive from a boy younger than 18 in good health.

The chain employs TRBV13 and TRBJ1-1; D is perhaps TRBD1 (6 bases). Germline CDR1 PRHDT, CDR2 FYEKMQ (reference sequence). Trimming took off 8 bases at V and 4 bases at J, with 14 bases between the two ends. The CDR3 totals 13 residues. CDR3 DNA: TGTGCCAGCTGGGGCAGGGGCTCCACTGAAGCTTTCTTT. This sequence encodes CASWGRGSTEAFF.

This clonotype was observed a few times. This chain links TRBV5-1 with TRBJ2-7, with 10 bases identical to TRBD2. V lost 5 bases and J lost 3; bases outside the gene matches: 8. The CDR3 spans 15 residues. The germline V gene encodes CDR1 SGHRS and CDR2 YFSETQ. CDR3 in amino acids: CASSKRTSGRYEQYF. CDR3 nucleotide sequence: TGCGCCAGCAGTAAGAGGACTAGCGGACGCTACGAGCAGTACTTC. The entire variable domain, with the rest obtained from reference TRBV5-1 and TRBJ2-7, is as follows: KAGVTQTPRYLIKTRGQQVTLSCSPISGHRSVSWYQQTPGQGLQFLFEYFSETQRNKGNFPGRFSGRQFSNSRSEMNVSTLELGDSALYLCASSKRTSGRYEQYFGPGTRLTVT.

The CDR3 region has the DNA TGCGCCAGCAGCTTCGGACAGGATGTTCGAGACCGAAGAGAAAACATTCAGTACTTC. This sequence encodes CASSFGQDVRDRRENIQYF. This sequence joins TRBV5-1 and TRBJ2-4; 7 nucleotides line up with TRBD1. Trimming cost V 2 bases and J 5 bases; bases outside gene matches: 19. Looked up from germline, CDR1 is SGHRS and CDR2 is YFSETQ. CDR3 length: 19 amino acids.

The genes are TRBV5-1 and TRBJ1-5; no clear D gene. V gave up 1 base and J gave up 2 bases, with 4 bases separating them. The CDR3 loop spans 13 amino acids. Looked up from germline, CDR1 is SGHRS and CDR2 is YFSETQ. The CDR3 loop reads CASSLFGNQPQHF. For the CDR3, the DNA is TGCGCCAGCAGCTTGTTTGGCAATCAGCCCCAGCATTTT.

The chain employs TRBV20-1 and TRBJ2-2, with TRBD1 matching 8 bases. The V gene end was trimmed by 6 bases and the J gene end by 1 base; junction bases not matched to a gene: 4. CDR1 is DFQATT and CDR2 is SNEGSKA in the germline V gene (reference sequence). The CDR3 contains 14 residues. CDR3 sequence: CSAPGQGNTGELFF. The CDR3, as DNA: TGCAGTGCGCCCGGACAGGGGAACACCGGGGAGCTGTTTTTT.

This clonotype was counted only a few times. The chain carries TRBV20-1 and TRBJ2-3; D might be TRBD1 or TRBD2, each matching 5 bases. The CDR3 totals 16 residues. V lost 6 bases to trimming and J lost 3 bases, with 22 bases between them. Germline values: CDR1 DFQATT, CDR2 SNEGSKA (reference sequence). CDR3: CSAPNWGEGVTDTQYF. CDR3 sequence (DNA): TGCAGTGCCCCTAACTGGGGAGAAGGGGTAACAGATACGCAGTATTTT.

The chain couples TRBV12-3 or TRBV12-4 to TRBJ2-3, with D possibly being TRBD1 (6 bases). V was shortened by 6 bases and J by 0 bases, with 10 bases between the two germline ends. The CDR3 loop spans 14 amino acids. CDR3 in amino acids: CASRSQGSTDTQYF. The CDR3 nucleotides read TGTGCCAGCAGGTCCCAGGGGAGCACAGATACGCAGTATTTT.

The V and J genes are TRBV29-1 and TRBJ2-3; 9 bases map to TRBD1. This CDR3 comprises 15 residues. Germline loops: CDR1 SQVTM, CDR2 ANQGSEA. Trimming cost V 1 base and J 6 bases; bases outside gene matches: 8. Here the CDR3 reads CSVEATTGGFDTQYF. The CDR3 DNA reads as TGCAGCGTTGAAGCTACGACAGGGGGTTTCGATACGCAGTATTTT.

There are a few counts of this clonotype. The chain links TRBV5-5 to TRBJ1-1; D is unresolved. Trimming left V 5 bases short and J 5 bases short, with 13 bases between. The CDR3 has 13 residues. Germline V CDR1 and CDR2: SGHKS, YYEKEE (reference sequence). CDR3 region: CASSGGWGTEAFF. The CDR3 DNA reads TGTGCCAGCAGTGGAGGGTGGGGAACTGAAGCTTTCTTT.

The rearrangement uses TRBV11-2 and TRBJ2-5; D unresolved. Germline loops: CDR1 SGHAT, CDR2 FQNNGV. There are 11 residues in the CDR3. The V end was cut by 5 bases, the J end by 7 bases, with 8 bases between. In DNA, the CDR3 is TGTGCCAGCAGCCCTCCAGGGACCCAGTACTTC. Its translation is CASSPPGTQYF.

The chain carries TRBV5-6 and TRBJ2-1; D perhaps matches TRBD1 (5 bases). The V gene lost 4 bases and the J gene lost 9 bases, with 11 bases spanning the gap. This CDR3 has 12 residues. Per germline, CDR1 SGHDT and CDR2 YYEEEE. The chain's CDR3 is CASSVQGIEQFF. DNA for the CDR3: TGTGCCAGCAGCGTGCAGGGAATTGAGCAGTTCTTC.

The gene calls are TRBV4-1 and TRBJ2-7; D is tentatively TRBD1 or TRBD2 (5 bases each). This CDR3 is 14 amino acids long. CDR1 MGHRA and CDR2 YSYEKL come from the germline V gene. Between the trimmed V and J ends, which lost 6 bases and 7 bases, there was a span of 19 bases. Written as DNA, the CDR3 is TGCGCCAGCAGTCGATGGGACCTCGCTAGGGAGCAGTACTTC. It specifies CASSRWDLAREQYF.

This clonotype appeared a few times. The DNA for the CDR3 is TGTGCCAGCAGTCCACGAGGGAGGGGCCGCTACAATGAGCAGTTCTTC. Translated, it gives CASSPRGRGRYNEQFF. V usage is TRBV12-3 or TRBV12-4 and J usage is TRBJ2-1; 7 bases line up with TRBD2. Trimming removed 5 bases from V and 3 bases from J; junction bases left unmatched: 10. The CDR3 spans 16 residues.

In its sample, this clonotype was seen a few times. The V call is TRBV6-5, the J call TRBJ2-6; D remains ambiguous. CDR3 length: 16 amino acids. Germline values: CDR1 MNHEY, CDR2 SVGAGI. V was shortened by 0 bases and J by 1 base, with 7 bases between the two germline ends. CDR3 in amino acids: CASSYSRMSGANVLTF. CDR3 nucleotide sequence: TGTGCCAGCAGTTACTCGAGAATGTCTGGGGCCAACGTCCTGACTTTC.

The rearrangement links TRBV5-1 to TRBJ2-7; D possibly corresponds to TRBD1 (6 bases). There are 14 residues in the CDR3. Trimming shortened V by 0 bases and J by 7 bases, and 14 bases separated the two germline ends. Germline V lookup: CDR1 SGHRS, CDR2 YFSETQ. In nucleotides, the CDR3 is TGCGCCAGCAGCTTGGCGACAGGATGGGGGGAGCAGTACTTC. This translates into CASSLATGWGEQYF.

This clonotype appeared a few times. V and J are TRBV20-1 and TRBJ2-5, with D hard to call. Germline CDR1 and CDR2: DFQATT and SNEGSKA (reference sequence). The CDR3 has 14 residues. Trimming left V 5 bases short and J 7 bases short, with 20 bases between. The CDR3 DNA reads as TGCAGTGCTCCCGATATCGGGCTCATGGGGACCCAGTACTTC. Amino acid sequence: CSAPDIGLMGTQYF.

In this sample, this clonotype turned up once. The chain joins TRBV7-2 to TRBJ2-5, with D possibly being TRBD2 (6 bases). This CDR3 is 14 amino acids long. The V and J ends lost 2 bases and 5 bases respectively, with 12 bases between them. The germline V gene encodes CDR1 SGHTA and CDR2 FQGNSA. CDR3 sequence (DNA): TGTGCCAGCAGCTTACAACTAGCTCGCGAGACCCAGTACTTC. This gives the protein CASSLQLARETQYF.

V usage is TRBV20-1 and J usage is TRBJ2-1; possible D gene TRBD2, 7 bases. The V end lost 6 bases, the J end lost 7 bases, and 19 bases lay between the germline ends. The germline CDR1 and CDR2 sequences are DFQATT and SNEGSKA (reference sequence). The CDR3 consists of 14 residues. CDR3 sequence reads: CSATWGGPENEQFF. The CDR3 DNA is TGCAGTGCCACTTGGGGGGGGCCGGAGAATGAGCAGTTCTTC.

Only a few counts were recorded for this clonotype. The chain carries TRBV25-1 and TRBJ2-5, with D perhaps TRBD1 or TRBD2 (5 bases each). The CDR3 sequence is 14 residues long. Germline V gene lookup returns CDR1 MGHDK and CDR2 SYGVNS. The V end lost 4 bases, the J end lost 5 bases, and 14 bases lay between the germline ends. CDR3 region: CASSGAGTRETQYF. The DNA of the CDR3 is TGTGCCAGCAGTGGAGCCGGGACGAGGGAGACCCAGTACTTC.

The CDR3 here is CSVVGSVGEKLFF. Written as DNA, the CDR3 is TGCAGCGTCGTGGGGTCAGTAGGTGAAAAACTGTTTTTT. This chain joins TRBV29-1 and TRBJ1-4, with D unclear. Germline values: CDR1 SQVTM, CDR2 ANQGSEA. This CDR3 has 13 amino acids. V was clipped by 6 bases and J by 7 bases, with 15 bases between them.

This clonotype was found many times. CDR3 amino acids: CATSEQGKDEQFF. The CDR3, as DNA: TGTGCCACCAGTGAACAGGGGAAGGATGAGCAGTTCTTC. The gene calls are TRBV24-1 and TRBJ2-1; 7 bases are a match to TRBD1. V gave up 4 bases and J gave up 8 bases; unmatched junction bases: 4. The germline gives CDR1 KGHDR, CDR2 SFDVKD. CDR3 length equals 13 residues.

This clonotype occurred once. The chain employs TRBV5-5 and TRBJ2-5; TRBD2 agrees at 8 bases. V was clipped by 0 bases and J by 4 bases; unmatched bases: 11. CDR3 length: 17 residues. Germline V CDR1 and CDR2: SGHKS, YYEKEE (reference sequence). CDR3: CASSLDQRGTPGETQYF. The CDR3 DNA reads TGTGCCAGCAGCTTGGACCAGCGGGGGACTCCGGGAGAGACCCAGTACTTC.

The chain uses TRBV10-3 and TRBJ2-1, with 8 bases matching TRBD2. CDR1 ENHRY and CDR2 SYGVKD come from the germline V gene. This CDR3 region has 12 residues. The trim removed 11 bases at V and 5 bases at J, leaving 5 bases unmatched. The CDR3 region has the DNA TGTGCCTTCGGACTAGCCAACAATGAGCAGTTCTTC. Translating it yields CAFGLANNEQFF.

The V gene is TRBV12-3 or TRBV12-4, the J gene TRBJ2-1; 9 nucleotides match TRBD1. CDR3 length: 14 residues. V lost 7 bases and J lost 6; bases outside the gene matches: 7. CDR3 protein: CASKGDREVNEQFF. The CDR3 bases are TGTGCCAGCAAGGGGGACAGGGAAGTCAATGAGCAGTTCTTC.

In this sample, this clonotype turned up a few times. The CDR3 spells CASSLQGGTGMNTEAFF. The CDR3, as DNA: TGTGCCAGCAGTTTGCAAGGAGGGACAGGGATGAACACTGAAGCTTTCTTT. The chain links TRBV28 to TRBJ1-1, with 9 bases that match TRBD1. Germline V gene lookup returns CDR1 MDHEN and CDR2 SYDVKM. V dropped 3 bases and J dropped 0; count of bases not matched to a gene: 8. The length of the CDR3 is 17 residues.

The V call is TRBV5-1, the J call TRBJ1-1; D remains unclear. Trimming left V 4 bases short and J 6 bases short, with 16 bases between. Germline V gene lookup returns CDR1 SGHRS and CDR2 YFSETQ. This CDR3 comprises 14 residues. The CDR3 DNA sequence: TGCGCCAGCAGCATTCGTGTGGGCGGGCCTGAAGCTTTCTTT. Protein: CASSIRVGGPEAFF.

The chain employs TRBV25-1 and TRBJ2-4, with D unclear. The V gene lost 2 bases and the J gene lost 7 bases, with 12 bases spanning the gap. Germline V gene data show CDR1 as MGHDK and CDR2 as SYGVNS. The CDR3 consists of 14 residues. The CDR3 spells CASSESWIGNIQYF. CDR3 DNA sequence: TGTGCCAGCAGTGAAAGCTGGATAGGGAACATTCAGTACTTC.

The rearrangement uses TRBV6-1 and TRBJ2-5; 10 bases are shared with TRBD1. The DNA end is a closer match to TRBJ2-1, so the J assignment may be wrong. Germline V gene lookup returns CDR1 MNHNS and CDR2 SASEGT. This CDR3 spans 16 amino acids. CDR3 coding DNA: TGTGCCAGCAGCCGCGACAGGGGGCTAGGGTACAATGAGCAGTTCTTC. This translates into CASSRDRGLGYNEQFF.

This clonotype has ten or more counts. The chain carries TRBV2 and TRBJ2-3; TRBD1 is a possible D gene (5 bases). V dropped 7 bases and J dropped 3 bases, with 11 bases sitting between them. The CDR3 loop spans 13 amino acids. From germline, CDR1 is SNHLY and CDR2 FYNNEI. CDR3 protein: CASIPGKTDTQYF. The CDR3 DNA reads TGTGCCAGCATCCCAGGGAAAACAGATACGCAGTATTTT.

This sequence joins TRBV5-6 and TRBJ1-1; D unclear. Germline V gives CDR1 SGHDT, CDR2 YYEEEE. CDR3 length: 12 residues. Trimming left V 4 bases short and J 5 bases short, with 9 bases between. CDR3 sequence (DNA): TGTGCCAGCAGCCTGCCCAGAACTGAAGCTTTCTTT. Its protein product is CASSLPRTEAFF.

The rearrangement joins TRBV20-1 to TRBJ2-1; D remains unclear. Looked up from germline, CDR1 is DFQATT and CDR2 is SNEGSKA (reference sequence). The CDR3 is 15 residues long. Trimming took 0 bases from V and 8 from J, leaving 17 bases between them. Here the CDR3 reads CSARDRVVPTDEQFF. In DNA form, the CDR3 reads TGCAGTGCTAGAGATCGGGTTGTTCCTACCGATGAGCAGTTCTTC.